This T cell receptor (beta chain) was recovered during a study of T-cell memory formation after mild COVID-19. Study summary: Most TCR clusters belonged to a single donor.

Findings and limits, study-wide: Clones that got smaller from day 15 to 85 had even CD4/CD8, while clones growing later tipped toward CD4+. CD4+ contracting clones were found mainly in CM and EM, and CD8+ ones in EMRA. Some clones that responded turned up in pre-infection memory, which suggests that cross-reactive memory joined in.

A note on this clonotype: Its matching antigen is unknown.

In TCRdb, the 5' RACE reads were re-called with MiXCR into one record per CDR3 protein. The table shows fewer than 600,000 distinct CDR3 sequences, with approximately 21% occurring only once. The CDR3 extends over 14 amino acids. Trimming took 0 bases from V and 10 from J, leaving 10 bases between them. Germline V gene sequence: CDR1 SEHNR, CDR2 FQNEAQ (reference sequence). The chain employs TRBV7-9 and TRBJ2-6, with D uncertain. This receptor was taken from an adult woman who had mild COVID-19 (a few samples of this study predate the infection). Cell type and time point are not known. Sequencing was carried out using PBMCs or a T cell subset sorted from them (not recorded which). The chain's CDR3 is CASSLARVLNVLTF. CDR3 coding DNA: TGTGCCAGCAGCTTAGCCCGGGTTTTAAACGTCCTGACTTTC.